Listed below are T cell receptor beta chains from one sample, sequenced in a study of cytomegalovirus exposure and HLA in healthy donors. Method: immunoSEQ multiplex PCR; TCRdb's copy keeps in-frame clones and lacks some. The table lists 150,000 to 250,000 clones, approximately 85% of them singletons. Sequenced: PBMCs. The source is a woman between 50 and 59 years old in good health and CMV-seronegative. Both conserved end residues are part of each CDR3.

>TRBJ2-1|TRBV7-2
CASSVGTSGNNEQFF
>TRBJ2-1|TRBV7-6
CASSPGLAASYNEQFF
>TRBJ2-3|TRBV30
CASAIGGRADTQYF
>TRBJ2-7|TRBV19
CASSNLRSEQYF
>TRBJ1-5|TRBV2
CASSATGTGYQPQHF
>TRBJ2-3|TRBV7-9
CASSPRRLAGTDTQYF
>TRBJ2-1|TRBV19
CASRRDGSGGDEQFF
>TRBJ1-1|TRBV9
CASSDSGLLNTEAFF
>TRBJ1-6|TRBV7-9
CASSLGQSAPLHF
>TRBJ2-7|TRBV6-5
CASSYSMRSYEQYF
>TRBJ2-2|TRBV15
CATSPPPGRTGELFF
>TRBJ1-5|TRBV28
CASSLVTGSNQPQHF
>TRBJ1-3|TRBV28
CASSFGTGDSGNTIYF
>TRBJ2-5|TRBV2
CVSSDRGVTQYF
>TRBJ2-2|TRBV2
CASSESPYAGSGELFF
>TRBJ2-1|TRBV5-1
CASSAGTGNNEQFF
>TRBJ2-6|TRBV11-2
CASSLFRASSGANVLTF
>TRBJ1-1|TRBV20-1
CSASMNTEAFF
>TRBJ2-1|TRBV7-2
CASSSSPSGRGEDEQFF
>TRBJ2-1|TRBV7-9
CASSPTRLAGDEQFF
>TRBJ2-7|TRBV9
CASSVELAGGEQYF
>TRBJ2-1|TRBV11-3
CASSPGGSYNEQFF
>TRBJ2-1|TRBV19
CASSGRLAGYNEQFF
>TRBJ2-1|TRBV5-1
CASSAAGLGEQFF
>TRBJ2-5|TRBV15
CATSRGGTGGYQETQYF
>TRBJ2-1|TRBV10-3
CAISVAGGDEQFF
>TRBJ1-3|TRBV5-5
CASSSRTTGNTIYF
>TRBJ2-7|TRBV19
CASSERLAGVYEQYF
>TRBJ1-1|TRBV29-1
CSVAQGRTEAFF
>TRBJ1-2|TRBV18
CASSPQGGSYTF
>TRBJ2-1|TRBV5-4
CASSFPGQSSYNEQFF
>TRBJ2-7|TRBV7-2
CASRQIPSGRGYEQYF
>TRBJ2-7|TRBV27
CASSLSGRDEQYF
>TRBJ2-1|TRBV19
CASSDTSGRGDEQFF
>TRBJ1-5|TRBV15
CATSRATGQGLQPQHF
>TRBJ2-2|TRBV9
CASSVGLAGRLEKLFF